These 24 T cell receptor beta chains originate from one sample sequenced in a study of molecular identifiers for immune sequencing clone quantification. TCRdb called the PCR reads again in MiXCR, with one record for every CDR3 protein. The table shows under 650,000 distinct CDR3 sequences, with 15% to 20% occurring only once. Sequencing was done on a sample of naive CD8+ T cells from blood, with Jurkat cell RNA spiked in. Subset indicated: FACS-sorted CD8+CD4-CCR7+CD45RA+ naive T cells. The receptor source for this set is a human donor in good health. Some libraries in this study had Jurkat cell RNA spiked in.

J is TRBJ2-7 and V is TRBV20-1; 9 positions match TRBD2. This CDR3 region has 13 residues. Germline lookup yields CDR1 DFQATT and CDR2 SNEGSKA (reference sequence). V shed 3 bases and J 7 bases; nucleotides not matched to a gene: 7. The CDR3 here is CSASSGSVREQYF. The CDR3 DNA follows: TGCAGTGCTAGTAGCGGGAGCGTAAGGGAGCAGTACTTC.

This clonotype turned up a few times. This chain joins TRBV12-3 or TRBV12-4 and TRBJ2-1, with D tentatively TRBD1 (6 bases). V was clipped by 8 bases and J by 0 bases, with 8 bases between them. The CDR3 extends over 13 amino acids. The CDR3 protein is CASRDNSYNEQFF. CDR3 in DNA: TGTGCCAGCCGGGACAACTCCTACAATGAGCAGTTCTTC.

Comments on this clonotype: Possible read error: a much larger clone is one base away. The V gene is TRBV5-1, the J gene TRBJ1-1; a weak D match, TRBD1 (5 bases). From germline, CDR1 is SGHRS and CDR2 YFSETQ. CDR3 length: 13 amino acids. Trimming stripped 7 bases from V and 2 bases from J, with 12 bases between. The CDR3 DNA reads as TGCGCCAGCCGAAGGGGACCTAACACTGAAGCTTTCTTT. The encoded protein is CASRRGPNTEAFF. The full variable domain, completed using reference TRBV5-1 and TRBJ1-1, is KAGVTQTPRYLIKTRGQQVTLSCSPISGHRSVSWYQQTPGQGLQFLFEYFSETQRNKGNFPGRFSGRQFSNSRSEMNVSTLELGDSALYLCASRRGPNTEAFFGQGTRLTVV.

This clonotype was found once. Given a much more abundant clone one base away, this may be a read error. This rearrangement joins TRBV7-9 to TRBJ2-1, with 10 bases lining up with TRBD2. The germline CDR1 and CDR2 sequences are SEHNR and FQNEAQ (reference sequence). This CDR3 has 16 residues. Here the CDR3 reads CASGFPSAGGPGEQFF. In nucleotides, the CDR3 is TGTGCCAGCGGCTTCCCGTCAGCGGGAGGGCCTGGTGAGCAGTTCTTC.

As to this clonotype: A junction end diverges from the germline sequence, so it may reflect a read error. The chain combines TRBV27 with TRBJ2-7; 10 bases map to TRBD2. The CDR3 covers 14 residues. The V gene's germline CDR1 is MNHEY and CDR2 SMNVEV (reference sequence). The CDR3 DNA reads TGTGCCTGCAGTCCGACTAGCGGGTTTTACGAGCAGTACTTC. It specifies CACSPTSGFYEQYF.

The chain recombines TRBV7-9 with TRBJ2-1; D call uncertain. Germline lookup yields CDR1 SEHNR and CDR2 FQNEAQ (reference sequence). The CDR3 totals 16 residues. The V end was cut by 5 bases, the J end by 1 base, with 15 bases between. This CDR3 reads CASSLLGGFSYNEQFF. The DNA for the CDR3 is TGTGCCAGCAGCCTTCTGGGTGGGTTTTCCTACAATGAGCAGTTCTTC.

This sequence joins TRBV9 and TRBJ2-1; the match to TRBD2 covers 8 bases. V lost 0 bases, J lost 4 bases, and 6 bases stayed unmatched. Germline V gene data show CDR1 as SGDLS and CDR2 as YYNGEE. The CDR3 loop spans 16 amino acids. The CDR3 DNA is TGTGCCAGCAGCGTAGCAAGTAGCGGGGCGTACAATGAGCAGTTCTTC. Amino acid sequence: CASSVASSGAYNEQFF.

Many counts were recorded for this clonotype. V and J are TRBV7-6 and TRBJ2-7; 8 nucleotides match TRBD1. The CDR3 covers 14 residues. J was trimmed by 2 bases and V by 5 bases; bases with no gene match: 5. The germline gives CDR1 SGHVS, CDR2 FNYEAQ. Here the CDR3 DNA reads TGTGCCAGCAGCGATGGACAGGGCACCTACGAGCAGTACTTC. Encoded protein: CASSDGQGTYEQYF.

Of note for this clonotype: A much larger clonotype is one base distant, so this may be a read error. The rearrangement links TRBV7-4 to TRBJ2-7; TRBD2 aligns across 10 bases. Germline-derived CDR1 and CDR2 are SGHVT and SQSDAQ. The CDR3 covers 15 residues. The CDR3 spells CASSLIAGGLYEQHF. CDR3 in DNA: TGTGCCAGCAGCTTAATAGCGGGGGGACTCTACGAGCAGCACTTC.

Turning to this clonotype: This sequence may be a read error, since a much larger clone differs from it by one base. The chain employs TRBV19 and TRBJ2-2; 9 positions agree with TRBD1. V lost 11 bases to trimming and J lost 6 bases; unmatched junction nucleotides: 10. CDR3 size: 14 residues. The V gene's germline CDR1 is LNHDA and CDR2 SQIVND (reference sequence). The CDR3, as DNA: TGTGCCGGTGGAAGGGACAGGGATCCCGGGGAGCTGTTTTTT. Protein: CAGGRDRDPGELFF.

CDR3 loop: CASSFDVFMVRGGPDTQYF. CDR3 sequence (DNA): TGCGCCAGCAGCTTCGACGTCTTTATGGTCCGGGGAGGCCCAGATACGCAGTATTTT. The rearrangement uses TRBV5-1 and TRBJ2-3; D possibly corresponds to TRBD2 (6 bases). The CDR3 sequence is 19 residues long. Trimming left V 2 bases short and J 4 bases short, with 26 bases between. Germline CDR1 and CDR2: SGHRS and YFSETQ.

This sequence joins TRBV20-1 and TRBJ1-5; D remains ambiguous. The CDR3 has 14 residues. Germline CDR1 is DFQATT and CDR2 is SNEGSKA (reference sequence). V was trimmed by 0 bases and J by 4 bases, leaving 10 bases between them. The CDR3 coding sequence is TGCAGTGCTAGAGAAGGGCCGGTTAATCAGCCCCAGCATTTT. It encodes CSAREGPVNQPQHF.

On this clonotype itself: An end of the junction does not agree with germline; a read error may underlie this. This chain uses TRBV6-5 with TRBJ1-2; no definite D call. This CDR3 spans 14 amino acids. Germline assignment: CDR1 MNHEY and CDR2 SVGAGI. CDR3 DNA: TGTGCCAGCAGTTACTCACTGGACCCCTATGGCTGCACCTTC. It encodes CASSYSLDPYGCTF.

The chain is built from TRBV29-1 and TRBJ2-1, with 14 bases identical to TRBD2. Trimming took 6 bases from V and 9 from J; bases not matched to a gene: 19. The CDR3 length is 18 residues. Germline lookup yields CDR1 SQVTM and CDR2 ANQGSEA. The CDR3 loop reads CSVVSGLAGGHGEGEQFF. CDR3 coding DNA: TGCAGCGTAGTGAGTGGACTAGCGGGAGGCCATGGGGAGGGTGAGCAGTTCTTC.

About this clonotype itself: This clone may be a read error of a much larger clone one base away. This sequence joins TRBV19 and TRBJ2-7, with D unclear. The CDR3 runs to 14 residues. The V gene's germline CDR1 is LNHDA and CDR2 SQIVND (reference sequence). V was clipped by 5 bases and J by 3 bases, with 14 bases between them. The CDR3 DNA is TGTGCCAGTAGTCCAGGCGTTTACATCTACGAGCAGTACTTC. This gives the protein CASSPGVYIYEQYF.

Ten or more counts support this clonotype. The chain links TRBV5-1 to TRBJ1-2; the D is unclear. CDR3 size: 14 residues. Trimming took off 0 bases at V and 5 bases at J, with 11 bases between the two ends. Germline V CDR1 and CDR2: SGHRS, YFSETQ. DNA of the CDR3: TGCGCCAGCAGCTTGGCCGGCCAGGAGTATGGCTACACCTTC. Translating gives CASSLAGQEYGYTF.

In its sample, this clonotype was seen a few times. The chain couples TRBV6-2 or TRBV6-3 to TRBJ2-2; D not resolved. From germline, CDR1 is MNHEY and CDR2 SVGEGT. With 2 bases removed from V and 1 base from J, the gap between germline ends came to 8 bases. The CDR3 has 15 residues. The CDR3 spells CASSYAARNTGELFF. For the CDR3, the DNA is TGTGCCAGCAGTTACGCCGCGAGGAACACCGGGGAGCTGTTTTTT.

Concerning this clonotype itself: One base away lies a much larger clone, so this may be a sequencing read error. Because the CDR3 is missing its conserved closing phenylalanine or tryptophan, this is likely a read error. This chain uses TRBV6-1 with TRBJ2-7, with D tentatively TRBD1 or TRBD2 (5 bases each). The CDR3 is 16 residues long. Germline assignment: CDR1 MNHNS and CDR2 SASEGT. V lost 5 bases and J 3 bases, leaving 20 bases between the germline ends. The CDR3 loop is CASSLRAGTVNYEQYI. CDR3 DNA sequence: TGTGCCAGCAGTTTACGAGCCGGGACGGTAAACTACGAGCAGTACATC.

The sample holds many counts of this clonotype. The chain recombines TRBV5-6 with TRBJ2-2; TRBD1 aligns across 11 bases. The CDR3 has 15 amino acids. Losses at the gene ends were 2 bases for V and 6 bases for J; bases not matched to a gene: 3. Germline values: CDR1 SGHDT, CDR2 YYEEEE. As DNA, the CDR3 is TGTGCCAGCAGCTTCGGGACAGGGGGGTCCGGGGAGCTGTTTTTT. It is translated as CASSFGTGGSGELFF.

As for this clonotype: A far larger clone is one base from this, pointing to a likely read error. The conserved closing phenylalanine or tryptophan is absent in this CDR3, likely reflecting a read error. The gene calls are TRBV6-5 and TRBJ2-3, with a possible D match to TRBD2 (5 bases). The CDR3 consists of 13 residues. Per the germline V gene, CDR1 is MNHEY and CDR2 is SVGAGI. Trimming stripped 0 bases from V and 5 bases from J, with 6 bases between. In DNA, the CDR3 is TGTGCCAGCAGTTACTCCGGGGTAGATACGCAGTATTCT. As protein: CASSYSGVDTQYS.

The table lists this clonotype with many counts. V is TRBV9 and J is TRBJ2-2; D is undetermined. The CDR3 loop spans 13 amino acids. Germline CDR1 reads SGDLS; CDR2 reads YYNGEE. Deletions cut 4 bases from V and 6 bases from J, with 10 bases between. CDR3 sequence reads: CASSSMWAGELFF. CDR3 bases: TGTGCCAGCAGCTCAATGTGGGCCGGGGAGCTGTTTTTT.

This clonotype was recorded many times. The CDR3 nucleotides read TGTGCCAGCAGTTCCGGGACTAGCGGGAGTTCGGCGAAGACCCAGTACTTC. It encodes CASSSGTSGSSAKTQYF. The chain combines TRBV12-3 or TRBV12-4 with TRBJ2-5, with 14 bases matching TRBD2. The CDR3 totals 17 residues. After removal of 4 bases from V and 6 bases from J, the junction contained 10 bases not matched to a gene.

With regard to this clonotype: A much bigger clone sits one base away, suggesting this may be a read error. The rearrangement links TRBV12-5 to TRBJ2-5, with a weak D call TRBD1 (6 bases). The CDR3 is 15 residues long. The V gene's germline CDR1 is LGHNT and CDR2 FRNRAP. This CDR3 reads CASGLPGDGEETRYF. The CDR3 DNA reads TGTGCTAGTGGTTTGCCAGGGGACGGCGAGGAGACCCGGTACTTC. Supplemented by reference TRBV12-5 and TRBJ2-5, the full variable domain reads DARVTQTPRHKVTEMGQEVTMRCQPILGHNTVFWYRQTMMQGLELLAYFRNRAPLDDSGMPKDRFSAEMPDATLATLKIQPSEPRDSAVYFCASGLPGDGEETRYFGPGTRLLVL.

This chain uses TRBV9 with TRBJ1-4; 7 bases agree with TRBD1. Looked up from germline, CDR1 is SGDLS and CDR2 is YYNGEE. Trimming at V came to 4 bases and at J to 0 bases, leaving 6 bases not matched to a gene. The CDR3 spans 16 residues. The CDR3, as DNA: TGTGCCAGCAGCAAGGGACAGCAAACAACTAATGAAAAACTGTTTTTT. Encoded protein: CASSKGQQTTNEKLFF. The full variable domain, in which reference TRBV9 and TRBJ1-4 provide the parts outside the CDR3, is DSGVTQTPKHLITATGQRVTLRCSPRSGDLSVYWYQQSLDQGLQFLIQYYNGEERAKGNILERFSAQQFPDLHSELNLSSLELGDSALYFCASSKGQQTTNEKLFFGSGTQLSVL.